Listed here are 27 T cell receptor beta chains from one sample, sequenced in a study of neurological immune-mediated disorders. Using its own MiXCR run on the 5' RACE reads, TCRdb lists one record per CDR3 protein. The table lists about 50,000 distinct CDR3 sequences, just under 6% of them singletons, with roughly 1.4% in the top ten. The sequenced sample consisted of CD4+ T cells from blood. The origin of the receptors is a woman between 18 and 29 years old with multiple sclerosis.

This clonotype was picked up many times. V gene TRBV5-1 combines with J gene TRBJ2-2; D is undetermined. CDR3 length equals 16 residues. CDR1 is SGHRS and CDR2 is YFSETQ in the germline V gene. V was shortened by 0 bases and J by 5 bases, with 14 bases between the two germline ends. CDR3 sequence reads: CASSLVSAAITGELFF. DNA of the CDR3: TGCGCCAGCAGCTTGGTATCGGCCGCGATTACCGGGGAGCTGTTTTTT.

This clonotype turned up a few times. The V gene is TRBV12-3 or TRBV12-4, the J gene TRBJ2-3; D call uncertain. This CDR3 region has 14 residues. V lost 1 base, J lost 0 bases, and 5 bases lay in between. In DNA form, the CDR3 reads TGTGCCAGCAGTTTAGATAGGAGCACAGATACGCAGTATTTT. Translated, it gives CASSLDRSTDTQYF.

This clonotype was found many times. V and J are TRBV7-2 and TRBJ2-2; possibly TRBD1 or TRBD2 for D (5 bases each). V was trimmed by 5 bases and J by 6 bases, leaving 22 bases between them. Germline assignment: CDR1 SGHTA and CDR2 FQGNSA. The CDR3 totals 17 residues. CDR3 sequence: CASSRISAGNSAGELFF. DNA for the CDR3: TGTGCCAGCAGCCGCATTAGCGCAGGGAATTCTGCCGGGGAGCTGTTTTTT.

This clonotype was counted many times. V and J are TRBV5-1 and TRBJ1-2; D ambiguous. V lost 5 bases, J lost 7 bases, and 9 bases lay in between. The germline gives CDR1 SGHRS, CDR2 YFSETQ. The CDR3 runs to 11 residues. The CDR3 region is CASRQGFGYTF. The CDR3 coding sequence is TGCGCCAGCAGGCAAGGTTTTGGCTACACCTTC.

This clonotype was seen repeatedly, ten times or more. The genes are TRBV20-1 and TRBJ2-1; D gene uncertain. V lost 5 bases and J 9 bases, leaving 8 bases between the germline ends. This CDR3 has 10 amino acids. Germline CDR1 DFQATT, CDR2 SNEGSKA (reference sequence). CDR3 coding DNA: TGCAGTGCTGGAATCGGTGAGCAGTTCTTC. Its translation: CSAGIGEQFF.

The chain links TRBV29-1 to TRBJ2-5; D tentatively fits TRBD1 or TRBD2 (5 bases each). Germline V gives CDR1 SQVTM, CDR2 ANQGSEA. The CDR3 is made up of 13 amino acids. V dropped 4 bases and J dropped 3 bases, with 12 bases sitting between them. CDR3 amino acids: CSVVRDAEETQYF. CDR3 DNA: TGCAGCGTTGTCCGGGACGCAGAAGAGACCCAGTACTTC.

This clonotype appeared many times. This chain uses TRBV6-2 or TRBV6-3 with TRBJ2-3, with D unclear. V lost 6 bases, J lost 5 bases, and 12 bases lay in between. Per germline, CDR1 MNHEY and CDR2 SVGEGT. The CDR3 is 13 residues long. The DNA for the CDR3 is TGTGCCAGCAGAGCTGCGCGTGGAGATACGCAGTATTTT. Its translation is CASRAARGDTQYF.

This clonotype was counted at least ten times. V is TRBV14 and J is TRBJ1-5; D gene uncertain. This CDR3 is built from 12 residues. Germline lookup yields CDR1 SGHDN and CDR2 FVKESK. Trimming cost V 1 base and J 6 bases, with 4 bases left between them. Written as DNA, the CDR3 is TGTGCCAGCAGCCAAGGGCTTCAGCCCCAGCATTTT. Its protein is CASSQGLQPQHF.

This clonotype occurred many times. The chain employs TRBV4-2 and TRBJ2-1, with TRBD2 identical over 10 bases. With V trimmed by 1 base and J by 8 bases, 11 bases remained unmatched. Germline V gene sequence: CDR1 LGHNA, CDR2 YNFKEQ. The CDR3 runs 17 residues. The CDR3 sequence: CASSQVASSGGTDEQFF. The CDR3 DNA sequence: TGTGCCAGCAGCCAAGTGGCCTCTAGCGGGGGTACCGATGAGCAGTTCTTC.

In this sample, this clonotype turned up many times. The V gene is TRBV12-3 or TRBV12-4, the J gene TRBJ1-5; the D is unclear. The V end was cut by 6 bases, the J end by 1 base, with 7 bases between. This CDR3 has 13 amino acids. CDR3 coding DNA: TGTGCCAGCAGGGTGGACAGCAATCAGCCCCAGCATTTT. Translation gives CASRVDSNQPQHF.

The sample holds many counts of this clonotype. The V call is TRBV7-6, the J call TRBJ1-1; maybe TRBD1 (5 bases). V lost 5 bases to trimming and J lost 10 bases, with 17 bases between them. Germline assignment: CDR1 SGHVS and CDR2 FNYEAQ. This CDR3 region has 13 residues. Written as DNA, the CDR3 is TGTGCCAGCAGCCCCGGCGGGGGAGGGAGAGCTTTCTTT. This codes for CASSPGGGGRAFF.

The table lists this clonotype with many counts. The chain has TRBV29-1 and TRBJ1-3; 7 nucleotides line up with TRBD1. V was clipped by 6 bases and J by 0 bases; unmatched bases: 5. The CDR3 extends over 14 amino acids. Germline CDR1 and CDR2: SQVTM and ANQGSEA. CDR3 region: CSVRDRSSGNTIYF. CDR3 nucleotides: TGCAGCGTCCGGGACAGAAGCTCTGGAAACACCATATATTTT.

This clonotype was counted at least ten times. The chain uses TRBV27 and TRBJ1-6; D perhaps matches TRBD1 (6 bases). V shed 3 bases and J shed 2 bases, with 11 bases lying between them. Germline CDR1 MNHEY, CDR2 SMNVEV (reference sequence). This CDR3 contains 16 residues. CDR3 nucleotides: TGTGCCAGCAGTTTGTCCCAGGGGACCTATAATTCACCCCTCCACTTT. It specifies CASSLSQGTYNSPLHF.

As to this clonotype: A read error may produce the germline difference seen at one junction end. The J gene is TRBJ1-1, the V gene TRBV6-5; TRBD1 agrees at 7 bases. The CDR3 consists of 17 residues. Germline CDR1 is MNHEY and CDR2 is SVGAGI. As DNA, the CDR3 is TGTGCCAGTAGTTACTCGATCTTTCGACAGGGTAGGGATGAAGCTTTCTTT. It encodes CASSYSIFRQGRDEAFF.

This clonotype was recorded a few times. The J gene is TRBJ1-1, the V gene TRBV3-1; D is unclear. This CDR3 is built from 14 residues. CDR1 LGHDT and CDR2 YNNKEL come from the germline V gene (reference sequence). V was pared by 4 bases and J by 5 bases, with 14 bases between. The CDR3 here is CASSPLLSKTEAFF. CDR3 sequence (DNA): TGTGCCAGCAGCCCTCTCCTCTCCAAAACTGAAGCTTTCTTT.

This clonotype has at least ten counts. The chain has TRBV5-1 and TRBJ1-2, with D maybe TRBD1 (6 bases). The germline V and J ends were trimmed by 2 bases and 3 bases, with 14 bases remaining between them. The germline CDR1 and CDR2 sequences are SGHRS and YFSETQ. The CDR3 runs 15 residues. CDR3 in amino acids: CASSLSGAWDYGYTF. The CDR3 coding sequence is TGCGCCAGCAGCTTATCAGGGGCTTGGGACTATGGCTACACCTTC.

This clonotype was detected many times. The V call is TRBV5-5, the J call TRBJ2-4; 8 bases line up with TRBD2. V lost 0 bases, J lost 9 bases, and 2 bases stayed unmatched. CDR3 size: 13 residues. Germline CDR1 is SGHKS and CDR2 is YYEKEE (reference sequence). Here the CDR3 reads CASSLEGLGIQYF. In DNA, the CDR3 is TGTGCCAGCAGCTTGGAGGGACTAGGCATTCAGTACTTC. The full variable domain, rest sourced from reference TRBV5-5 and TRBJ2-4, is DAGVTQSPTHLIKTRGQQVTLRCSPISGHKSVSWYQQVLGQGPQFIFQYYEKEERGRGNFPDRFSARQFPNYSSELNVNALLLGDSALYLCASSLEGLGIQYFGAGTRLSVL.

In its sample, this clonotype was seen a few times. V is TRBV2 and J is TRBJ2-1; D gene unclear. Germline-derived CDR1 and CDR2 are SNHLY and FYNNEI. V lost 5 bases, J lost 5 bases, and 16 bases lay in between. This CDR3 spans 15 amino acids. CDR3 nucleotides: TGTGCCAGCAGTCCATGGTTGGACCCGAACAATGAGCAGTTCTTC. Protein: CASSPWLDPNNEQFF.

In this sample, this clonotype turned up many times. The rearrangement links TRBV5-5 to TRBJ2-1; no reliable D call. This CDR3 contains 12 residues. Trimming removed 4 bases at V and 3 bases at J, with 5 bases between. Germline V gives CDR1 SGHKS, CDR2 YYEKEE (reference sequence). The CDR3 bases are TGTGCCAGCAGCGTCAGCTACAATGAGCAGTTCTTC. As protein: CASSVSYNEQFF.

This clonotype has a count of ten or more. This rearrangement joins TRBV5-1 to TRBJ2-1; maybe TRBD2 (6 bases). With 0 bases removed from V and 4 bases from J, the gap between germline ends came to 11 bases. From germline, CDR1 is SGHRS and CDR2 YFSETQ. The CDR3 covers 15 residues. The DNA for the CDR3 is TGCGCCAGCAGCTTGGTTTTAAGCGGGTACAATGAGCAGTTCTTC. Its translation is CASSLVLSGYNEQFF.

In its sample, this clonotype was seen many times. The CDR3 is CASSHRDTSTGELFF. CDR3 DNA: TGTGCCAGCAGCCACCGGGACACCAGCACCGGGGAGCTGTTTTTT. The chain joins TRBV6-5 to TRBJ2-2; maybe TRBD1 (6 bases). In germline, CDR1 is MNHEY, CDR2 SVGAGI. V shed 6 bases and J shed 4 bases, with 15 bases lying between them. This CDR3 has 15 amino acids.

This clonotype appeared many times. The V gene is TRBV29-1, the J gene TRBJ1-1; 8 bases fit TRBD1. This CDR3 contains 12 residues. V shed 7 bases and J 1 base; nucleotides not matched to a gene: 2. Germline V CDR1 and CDR2: SQVTM, ANQGSEA. The CDR3 sequence is CSGGQGNTEAFF. The CDR3 DNA sequence: TGCAGCGGAGGACAGGGGAACACTGAAGCTTTCTTT. Drawing the rest from reference TRBV29-1 and TRBJ1-1, the complete variable domain is SAVISQKPSRDICQRGTSLTIQCQVDSQVTMMFWYRQQPGQSLTLIATANQGSEATYESGFVIDKFPISRPNLTFSTLTVSNMSPEDSSIYLCSGGQGNTEAFFGQGTRLTVV.

This clonotype was seen many times. The rearrangement joins TRBV2 to TRBJ2-1; 9 bases align to TRBD2. This CDR3 is built from 14 residues. Germline V CDR1 and CDR2: SNHLY, FYNNEI. The V segment lost 4 bases and the J segment 7 bases; nucleotides outside the gene matches: 5. The CDR3 sequence: CASSVRLAVNEQFF. For the CDR3, the DNA is TGTGCCAGCAGTGTAAGACTAGCGGTGAATGAGCAGTTCTTC.

This clonotype was picked up many times. This chain connects TRBV7-9 to TRBJ2-1; 12 nucleotides align to TRBD2. CDR3 length: 17 amino acids. The V gene's germline CDR1 is SEHNR and CDR2 FQNEAQ (reference sequence). The trim removed 5 bases at V and 10 bases at J, leaving 15 bases unmatched. The CDR3 here is CASSVGALAGGPDEQFF. The CDR3 nucleotides are TGTGCCAGCAGCGTAGGGGCGCTAGCGGGAGGGCCAGACGAGCAGTTCTTC.

This clonotype came up many times. The gene calls are TRBV5-1 and TRBJ2-7; D possibly uses TRBD1 or TRBD2 (5 bases each). Germline V gene lookup returns CDR1 SGHRS and CDR2 YFSETQ. V dropped 4 bases and J dropped 4 bases, with 12 bases sitting between them. The CDR3 covers 13 residues. CDR3 DNA sequence: TGCGCCAGCAGCCTGGGACGTGAATACGAGCAGTACTTC. It codes for CASSLGREYEQYF.

The genes are TRBV20-1 and TRBJ2-7, with 9 bases aligning to TRBD2. The CDR3 runs to 17 residues. V lost 3 bases to trimming and J lost 0 bases; unmatched junction nucleotides: 12. Germline CDR1 DFQATT, CDR2 SNEGSKA (reference sequence). CDR3 amino acids: CSARFLAGSYLSYEQYF. Here the CDR3 DNA reads TGCAGTGCTAGGTTTCTAGCGGGGAGTTATCTCTCCTACGAGCAGTACTTC.

The table lists this clonotype with a few counts. The rearrangement joins TRBV7-6 to TRBJ1-3; no clear D. The germline V and J ends were trimmed by 3 bases and 4 bases, with 7 bases remaining between them. The CDR3 extends over 13 amino acids. In germline, CDR1 is SGHVS, CDR2 FNYEAQ. The CDR3 bases are TGTGCCAGCAGCTTTAGCCGCGGAAACACCATATATTTT. It codes for CASSFSRGNTIYF. Looking up the rest from reference TRBV7-6 and TRBJ1-3 gives the full variable domain: GAGVSQSPRYKVTKRGQDVALRCDPISGHVSLYWYRQALGQGPEFLTYFNYEAQQDKSGLPNDRFSAERPEGSISTLTIQRTEQRDSAMYRCASSFSRGNTIYFGEGSWLTVV.